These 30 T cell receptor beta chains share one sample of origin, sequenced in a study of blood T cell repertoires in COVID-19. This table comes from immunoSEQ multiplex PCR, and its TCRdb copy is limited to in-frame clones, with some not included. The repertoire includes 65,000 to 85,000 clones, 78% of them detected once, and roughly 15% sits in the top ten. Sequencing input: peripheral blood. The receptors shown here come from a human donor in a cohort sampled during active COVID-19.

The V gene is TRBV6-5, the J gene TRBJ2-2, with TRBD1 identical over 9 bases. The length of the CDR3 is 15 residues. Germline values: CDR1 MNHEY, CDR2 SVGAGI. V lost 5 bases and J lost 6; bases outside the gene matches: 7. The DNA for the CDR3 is TGTGCCAGCAGTACCGGACAGGGGCAGGCCGGGGAGCTGTTTTTT. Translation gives CASSTGQGQAGELFF.

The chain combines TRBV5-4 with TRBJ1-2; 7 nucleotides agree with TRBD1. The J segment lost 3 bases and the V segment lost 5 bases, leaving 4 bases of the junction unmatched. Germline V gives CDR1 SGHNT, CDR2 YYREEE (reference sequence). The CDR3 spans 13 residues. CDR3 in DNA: TGTGCCAGCAGTCGTGACAGGGACTATGGCTACACCTTC. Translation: CASSRDRDYGYTF. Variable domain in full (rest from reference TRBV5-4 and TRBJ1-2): ETGVTQSPTHLIKTRGQQVTLRCSSQSGHNTVSWYQQALGQGPQFIFQYYREEENGRGNFPPRFSGLQFPNYSSELNVNALELDDSALYLCASSRDRDYGYTFGSGTRLTVV.

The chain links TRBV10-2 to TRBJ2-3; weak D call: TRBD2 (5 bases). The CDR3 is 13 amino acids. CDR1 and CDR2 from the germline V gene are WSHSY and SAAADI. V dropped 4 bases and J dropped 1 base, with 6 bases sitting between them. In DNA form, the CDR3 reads TGCGCCAGCAGTGCGGAGGGCACAGATACGCAGTATTTT. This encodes CASSAEGTDTQYF.

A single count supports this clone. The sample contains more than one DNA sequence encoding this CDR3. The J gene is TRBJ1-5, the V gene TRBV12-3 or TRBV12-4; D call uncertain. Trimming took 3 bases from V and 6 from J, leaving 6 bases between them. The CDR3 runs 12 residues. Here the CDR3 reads CASSFPGQPQHF. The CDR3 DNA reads TGTGCCAGCAGTTTCCCGGGTCAGCCCCAGCATTTT.

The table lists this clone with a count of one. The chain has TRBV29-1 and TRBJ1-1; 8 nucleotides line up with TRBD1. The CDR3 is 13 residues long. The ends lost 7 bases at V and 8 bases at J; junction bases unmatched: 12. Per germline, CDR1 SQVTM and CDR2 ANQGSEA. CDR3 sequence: CSARTGKGLEAFF. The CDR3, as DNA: TGCAGCGCAAGGACAGGGAAAGGTTTGGAAGCTTTCTTT.

CDR3 protein: CASSDTAGTGGSTDTQYF. The CDR3 DNA follows: TGCGCCAGCAGTGACACGGCCGGGACAGGGGGTAGCACAGATACGCAGTATTTT. This chain joins TRBV10-1 and TRBJ2-3; TRBD1 matches at 11 bases. This CDR3 contains 18 residues. V lost 3 bases, J lost 0 bases, and 8 bases stayed unmatched. Germline CDR1 reads WNHNN; CDR2 reads SYGVQD (reference sequence).

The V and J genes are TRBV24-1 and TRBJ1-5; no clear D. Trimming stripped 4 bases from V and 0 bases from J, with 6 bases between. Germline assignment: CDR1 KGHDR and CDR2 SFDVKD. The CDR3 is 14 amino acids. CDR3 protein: CATSDFYSNQPQHF. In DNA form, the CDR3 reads TGTGCCACCAGTGACTTCTATAGCAATCAGCCCCAGCATTTT.

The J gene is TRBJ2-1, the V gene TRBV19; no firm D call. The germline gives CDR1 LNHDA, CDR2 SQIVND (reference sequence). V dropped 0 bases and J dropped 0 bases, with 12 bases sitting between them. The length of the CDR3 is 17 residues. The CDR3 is CASSIEPVHSSYNEQFF. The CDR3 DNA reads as TGTGCCAGTAGTATAGAACCCGTTCACAGCTCCTACAATGAGCAGTTCTTC.

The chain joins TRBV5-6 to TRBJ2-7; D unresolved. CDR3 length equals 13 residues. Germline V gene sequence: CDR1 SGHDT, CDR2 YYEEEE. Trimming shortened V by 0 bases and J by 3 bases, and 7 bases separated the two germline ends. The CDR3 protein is CASSLARGYEQYV. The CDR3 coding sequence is TGTGCCAGCAGCTTGGCCAGAGGCTACGAGCAGTACGTC.

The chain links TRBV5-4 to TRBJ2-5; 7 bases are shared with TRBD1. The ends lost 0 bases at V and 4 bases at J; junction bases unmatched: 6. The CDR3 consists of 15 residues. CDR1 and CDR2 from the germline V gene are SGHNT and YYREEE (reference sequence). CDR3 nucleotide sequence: TGTGCCAGCAGCTTGGGGCTGGGACAGCCAGAGACCCAGTACTTC. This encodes CASSLGLGQPETQYF.

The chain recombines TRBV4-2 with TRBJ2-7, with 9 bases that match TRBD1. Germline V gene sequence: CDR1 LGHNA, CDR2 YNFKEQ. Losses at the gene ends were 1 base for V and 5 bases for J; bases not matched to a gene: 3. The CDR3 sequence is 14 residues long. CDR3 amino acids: CASSQVRTGDEQYF. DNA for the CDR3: TGTGCCAGCAGCCAAGTGCGGACAGGGGACGAGCAGTACTTC.

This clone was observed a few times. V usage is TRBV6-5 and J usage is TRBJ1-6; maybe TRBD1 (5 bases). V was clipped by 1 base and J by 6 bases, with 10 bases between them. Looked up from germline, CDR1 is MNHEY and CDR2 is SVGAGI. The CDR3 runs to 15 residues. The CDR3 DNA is TGTGCCAGCAGTTACTGGGGGGATGGTAATTCACCCCTCCACTTT. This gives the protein CASSYWGDGNSPLHF.

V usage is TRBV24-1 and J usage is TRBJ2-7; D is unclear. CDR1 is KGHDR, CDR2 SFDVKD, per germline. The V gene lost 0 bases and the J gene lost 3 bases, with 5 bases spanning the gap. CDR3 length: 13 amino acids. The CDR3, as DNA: TGTGCCACCAGTGATTTGACTAACTACGAGCAGTACGTC. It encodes CATSDLTNYEQYV.

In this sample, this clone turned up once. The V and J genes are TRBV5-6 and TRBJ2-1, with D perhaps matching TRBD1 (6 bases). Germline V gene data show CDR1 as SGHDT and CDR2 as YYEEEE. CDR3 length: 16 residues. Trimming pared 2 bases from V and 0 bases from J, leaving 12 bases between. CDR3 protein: CASSFKGTISYNEQFF. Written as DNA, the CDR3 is TGTGCCAGCAGCTTCAAAGGGACAATCTCCTACAATGAGCAGTTCTTC.

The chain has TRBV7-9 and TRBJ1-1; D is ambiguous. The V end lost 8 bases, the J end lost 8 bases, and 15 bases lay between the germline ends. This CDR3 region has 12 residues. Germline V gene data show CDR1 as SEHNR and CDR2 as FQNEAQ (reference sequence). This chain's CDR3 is CASAGRGLEAFF. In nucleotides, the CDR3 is TGTGCCAGCGCGGGGAGAGGGCTCGAAGCTTTCTTT.

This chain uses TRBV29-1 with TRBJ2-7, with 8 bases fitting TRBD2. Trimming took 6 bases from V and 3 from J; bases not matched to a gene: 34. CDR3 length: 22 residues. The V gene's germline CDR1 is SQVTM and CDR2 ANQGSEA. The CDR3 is CSVRGGLVKGGAHRFPHYEQYF. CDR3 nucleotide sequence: TGCAGCGTCCGTGGGGGACTAGTAAAGGGCGGGGCCCACAGGTTTCCACACTACGAGCAGTACTTC.

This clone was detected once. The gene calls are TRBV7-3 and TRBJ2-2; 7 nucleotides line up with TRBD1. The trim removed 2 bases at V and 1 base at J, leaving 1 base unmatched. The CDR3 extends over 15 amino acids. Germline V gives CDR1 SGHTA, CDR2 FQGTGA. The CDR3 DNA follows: TGTGCCAGCAGCTTAGGACAGGTGAACACCGGGGAGCTGTTTTTT. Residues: CASSLGQVNTGELFF.

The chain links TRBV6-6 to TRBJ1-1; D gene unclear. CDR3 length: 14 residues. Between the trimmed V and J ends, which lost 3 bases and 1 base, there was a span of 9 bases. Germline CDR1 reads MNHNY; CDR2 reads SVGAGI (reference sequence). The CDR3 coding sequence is TGTGCCAGCAGTTATCGGAGATCGAACACTGAAGCTTTCTTT. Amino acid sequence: CASSYRRSNTEAFF.

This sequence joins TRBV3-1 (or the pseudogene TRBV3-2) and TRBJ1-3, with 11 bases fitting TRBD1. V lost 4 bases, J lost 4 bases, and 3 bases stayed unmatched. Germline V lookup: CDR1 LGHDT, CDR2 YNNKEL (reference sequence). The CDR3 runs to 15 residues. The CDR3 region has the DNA TGTGCCAGCAGCCCGGACAGGGGGCGGGGAAACACCATATATTTT. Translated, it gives CASSPDRGRGNTIYF.

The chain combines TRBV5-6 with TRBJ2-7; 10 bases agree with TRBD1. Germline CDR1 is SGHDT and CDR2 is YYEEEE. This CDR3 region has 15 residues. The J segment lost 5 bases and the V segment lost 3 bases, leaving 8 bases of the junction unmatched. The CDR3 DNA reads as TGTGCCAGCAGCTCAGACAGGGGGCGATTAAACGAGCAGTACTTC. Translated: CASSSDRGRLNEQYF.

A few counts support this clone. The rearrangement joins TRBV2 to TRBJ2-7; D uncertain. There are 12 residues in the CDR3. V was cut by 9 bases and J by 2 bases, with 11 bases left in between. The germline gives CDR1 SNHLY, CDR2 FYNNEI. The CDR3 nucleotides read TGTGCCAGTACCATTCCAGCCTACGAGCAGTACGTC. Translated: CASTIPAYEQYV.

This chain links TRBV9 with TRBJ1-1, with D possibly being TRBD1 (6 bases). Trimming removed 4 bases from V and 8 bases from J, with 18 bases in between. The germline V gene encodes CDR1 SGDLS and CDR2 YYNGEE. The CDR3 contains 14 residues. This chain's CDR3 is CASSPAATGREAFF. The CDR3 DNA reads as TGTGCCAGCAGCCCCGCCGCGACAGGTCGGGAAGCTTTCTTT.

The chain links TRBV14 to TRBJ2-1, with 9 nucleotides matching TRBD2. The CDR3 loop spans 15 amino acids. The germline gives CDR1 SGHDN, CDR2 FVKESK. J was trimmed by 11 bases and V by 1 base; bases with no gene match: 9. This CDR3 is CASSQVAGETTKQFF. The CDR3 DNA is TGTGCCAGCAGCCAAGTAGCGGGAGAGACGACTAAGCAGTTCTTC.

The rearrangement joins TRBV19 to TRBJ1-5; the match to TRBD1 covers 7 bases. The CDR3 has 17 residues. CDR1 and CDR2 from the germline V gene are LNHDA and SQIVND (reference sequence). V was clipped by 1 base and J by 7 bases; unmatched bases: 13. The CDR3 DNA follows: TGTGCCAGTAGTATAGCCCGACAGGGAGGTTTATTCCAGCCCCAGCATTTT. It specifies CASSIARQGGLFQPQHF.

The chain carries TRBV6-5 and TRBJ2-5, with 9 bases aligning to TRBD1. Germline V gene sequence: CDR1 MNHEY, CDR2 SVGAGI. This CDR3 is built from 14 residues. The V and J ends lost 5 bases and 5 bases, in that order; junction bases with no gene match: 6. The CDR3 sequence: CASSKQGARETQYF. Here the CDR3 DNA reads TGTGCCAGCAGTAAACAGGGGGCGCGGGAGACCCAGTACTTC.

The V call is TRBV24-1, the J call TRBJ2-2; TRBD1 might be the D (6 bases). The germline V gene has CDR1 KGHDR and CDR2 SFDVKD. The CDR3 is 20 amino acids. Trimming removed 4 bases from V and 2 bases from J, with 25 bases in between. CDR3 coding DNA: TGTGCCACCAGTGACCGCGAGCTCCGACAGGCCCCTAAAAACACCGGGGAGCTGTTTTTT. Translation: CATSDRELRQAPKNTGELFF.

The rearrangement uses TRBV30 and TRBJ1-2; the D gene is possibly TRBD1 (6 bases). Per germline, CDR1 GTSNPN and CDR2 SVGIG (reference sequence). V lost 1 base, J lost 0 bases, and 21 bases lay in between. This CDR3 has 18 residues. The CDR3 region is CAWSGGGGALRANYGYTF. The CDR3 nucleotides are TGTGCCTGGAGTGGCGGTGGGGGGGCACTAAGAGCTAACTATGGCTACACCTTC.

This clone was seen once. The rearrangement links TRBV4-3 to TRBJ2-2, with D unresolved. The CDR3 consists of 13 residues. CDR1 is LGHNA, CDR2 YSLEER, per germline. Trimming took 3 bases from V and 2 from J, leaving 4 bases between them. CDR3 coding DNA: TGCGCCAGCAGCCAGACTAACACCGGGGAGCTGTTTTTT. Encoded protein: CASSQTNTGELFF.

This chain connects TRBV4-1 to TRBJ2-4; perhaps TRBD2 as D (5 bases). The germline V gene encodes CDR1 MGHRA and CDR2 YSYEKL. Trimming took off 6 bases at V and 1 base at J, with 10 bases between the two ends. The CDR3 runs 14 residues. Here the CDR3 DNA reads TGCGCCAGCAGTCCGCCGGGGGCCAAAAACATTCAGTACTTC. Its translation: CASSPPGAKNIQYF.

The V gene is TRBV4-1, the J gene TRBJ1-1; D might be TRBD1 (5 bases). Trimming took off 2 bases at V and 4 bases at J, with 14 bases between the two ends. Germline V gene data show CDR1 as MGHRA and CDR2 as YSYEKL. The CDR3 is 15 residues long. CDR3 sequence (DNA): TGCGCCAGCAGCCAATGGGAGGGGCGAGGCACTGAAGCTTTCTTT. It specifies CASSQWEGRGTEAFF.